The clone carrying this T cell receptor beta chain appeared many times. Its specificity is not known. The sample belongs to a study of response to subunit inactivated influenza vaccine. Findings and caveats of the study: Authors suggested each seasonal influenza vaccination recruits few new T cells.

TCRdb re-called the RT-PCR reads with MiXCR, one entry per CDR3 protein. The table records about 620,000 distinct CDR3 sequences, 12% of them present only once. The CDR3 is 17 residues long. J was trimmed by 7 bases and V by 2 bases; bases with no gene match: 13. The germline V gene has CDR1 MNHEY and CDR2 SVGEGT. The clonotype originates from a man aged 45-60 years who received an inactivated influenza vaccine. This specimen was PBMCs from blood, taken on the day of vaccination. The chain uses TRBV6-2 or TRBV6-3 and TRBJ1-2; 10 bases line up with TRBD1. CDR3 sequence reads: CASSYLGTGDSESGYTF. The CDR3 DNA follows: TGTGCCAGCAGTTACCTCGGGACAGGGGATTCTGAGAGTGGCTACACCTTC.